This T cell receptor (beta chain) was found in a study of CD8 T cells in ankylosing spondylitis. Study-wide points: Relatively scarce in peripheral blood, disease-linked clones were CD8+.

For this clonotype: What it binds is not known.

CDR3 size: 14 residues. Trimming pared 3 bases from V and 1 base from J, leaving 6 bases between. TCRdb analysed the 5' RACE reads with MiXCR anew, one entry per CDR3 protein. The repertoire has roughly 190,000 distinct CDR3 sequences, about 13% of them found once; the top ten carry 16%. This TCR was sampled from a male donor with ankylosing spondylitis or in good health (not recorded which). The specimen was blood, either unsorted or a sorted T cell fraction (not recorded which). The chain is built from TRBV12-3 or TRBV12-4 and TRBJ2-2; no definite D call. CDR3 DNA sequence: TGTGCCAGCAGTTTCACGCGGAACACCGGGGAGCTGTTTTTT. Amino acids: CASSFTRNTGELFF.